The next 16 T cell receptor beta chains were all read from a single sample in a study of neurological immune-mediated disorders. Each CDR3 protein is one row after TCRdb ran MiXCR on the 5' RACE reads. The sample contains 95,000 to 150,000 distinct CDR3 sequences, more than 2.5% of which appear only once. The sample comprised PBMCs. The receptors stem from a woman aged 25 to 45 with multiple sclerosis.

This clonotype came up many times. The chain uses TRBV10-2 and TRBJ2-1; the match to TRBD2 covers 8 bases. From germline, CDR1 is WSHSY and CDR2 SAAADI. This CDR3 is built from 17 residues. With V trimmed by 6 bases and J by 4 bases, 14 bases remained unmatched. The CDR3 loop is CASSRDRGVAGYNEQFF. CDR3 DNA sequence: TGCGCCAGCAGCCGGGATAGGGGGGTAGCGGGGTACAATGAGCAGTTCTTC.

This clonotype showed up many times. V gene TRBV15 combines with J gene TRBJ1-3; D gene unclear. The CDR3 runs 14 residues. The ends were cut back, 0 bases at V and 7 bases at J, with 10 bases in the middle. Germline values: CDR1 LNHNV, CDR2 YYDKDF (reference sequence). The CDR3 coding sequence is TGTGCCACCAGCAGAGATGGGTTCTCGAACACCATATATTTT. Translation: CATSRDGFSNTIYF.

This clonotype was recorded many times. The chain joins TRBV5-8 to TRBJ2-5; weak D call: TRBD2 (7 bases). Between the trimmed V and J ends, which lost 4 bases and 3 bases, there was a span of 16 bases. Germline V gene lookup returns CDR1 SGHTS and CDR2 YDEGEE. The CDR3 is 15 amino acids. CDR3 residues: CASSPEGGRKETQYF. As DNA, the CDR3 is TGTGCCAGCAGCCCCGAGGGGGGGAGAAAAGAGACCCAGTACTTC.

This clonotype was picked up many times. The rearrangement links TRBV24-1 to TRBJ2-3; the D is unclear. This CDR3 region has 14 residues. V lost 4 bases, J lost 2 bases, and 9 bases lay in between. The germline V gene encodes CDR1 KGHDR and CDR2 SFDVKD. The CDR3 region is CATSEGSYTDTQYF. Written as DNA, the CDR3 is TGTGCCACCAGTGAAGGGTCCTACACAGATACGCAGTATTTT.

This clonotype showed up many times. In DNA form, the CDR3 reads TGCAGCGTTGTCCGAAGGACAGGGGCGAGCACAGATACGCAGTATTTT. Residues: CSVVRRTGASTDTQYF. The genes are TRBV29-1 and TRBJ2-3; 9 nucleotides match TRBD1. Germline V gene data show CDR1 as SQVTM and CDR2 as ANQGSEA. This CDR3 contains 16 residues. The V gene end was trimmed by 4 bases and the J gene end by 0 bases; junction bases not matched to a gene: 8.

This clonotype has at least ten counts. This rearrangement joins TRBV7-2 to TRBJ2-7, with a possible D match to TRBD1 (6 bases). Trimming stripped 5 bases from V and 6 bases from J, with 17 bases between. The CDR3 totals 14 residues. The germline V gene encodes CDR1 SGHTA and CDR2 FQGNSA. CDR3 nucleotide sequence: TGTGCCAGCAGCGCAGGGGTGTGGGGGTTCGAGCAGTACTTC. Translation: CASSAGVWGFEQYF.

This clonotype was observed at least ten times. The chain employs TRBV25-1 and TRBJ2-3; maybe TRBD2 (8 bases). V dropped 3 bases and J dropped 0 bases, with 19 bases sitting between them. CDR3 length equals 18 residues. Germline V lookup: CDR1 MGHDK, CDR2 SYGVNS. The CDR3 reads CASSDGRGHLLSTDTQYF. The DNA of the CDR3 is TGTGCCAGCAGTGACGGGAGGGGGCATCTACTGAGCACAGATACGCAGTATTTT. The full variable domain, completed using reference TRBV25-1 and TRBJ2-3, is EADIYQTPRYLVIGTGKKITLECSQTMGHDKMYWYQQDPGMELHLIHYSYGVNSTEKGDLSSESTVSRIRTEHFPLTLESARPSHTSQYLCASSDGRGHLLSTDTQYFGPGTRLTVL.

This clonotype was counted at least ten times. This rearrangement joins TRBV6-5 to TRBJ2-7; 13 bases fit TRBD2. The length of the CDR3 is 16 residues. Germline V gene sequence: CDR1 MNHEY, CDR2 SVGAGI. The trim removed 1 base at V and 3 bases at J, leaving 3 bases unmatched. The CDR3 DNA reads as TGTGCCAGCAGTTACTTGGGACTAGCGGGACACTACGAGCAGTACTTC. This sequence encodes CASSYLGLAGHYEQYF.

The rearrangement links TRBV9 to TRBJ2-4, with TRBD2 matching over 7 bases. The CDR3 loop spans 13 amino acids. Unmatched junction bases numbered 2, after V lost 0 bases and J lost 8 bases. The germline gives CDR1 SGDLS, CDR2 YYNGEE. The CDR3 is CASSVDGGDIQYF. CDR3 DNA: TGTGCCAGCAGCGTAGATGGGGGGGACATTCAGTACTTC.

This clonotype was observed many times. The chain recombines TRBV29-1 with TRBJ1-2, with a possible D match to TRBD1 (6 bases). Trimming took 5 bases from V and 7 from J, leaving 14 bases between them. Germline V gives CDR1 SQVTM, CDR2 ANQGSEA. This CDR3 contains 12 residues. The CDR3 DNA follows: TGCAGCGTTCGCGAGCAGGGGTTTGGCTACACCTTC. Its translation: CSVREQGFGYTF.

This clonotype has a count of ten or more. CDR3 bases: TGCAGTGCTGACCCTTGGGCTAGCGGGAGTAGTAATGAGCAGTTCTTC. Translation: CSADPWASGSSNEQFF. The J gene is TRBJ2-1, the V gene TRBV20-1; 10 nucleotides agree with TRBD2. CDR1 and CDR2 (germline): DFQATT, SNEGSKA (reference sequence). After removal of 5 bases from V and 7 bases from J, the junction contained 14 bases not matched to a gene. This CDR3 comprises 16 residues.

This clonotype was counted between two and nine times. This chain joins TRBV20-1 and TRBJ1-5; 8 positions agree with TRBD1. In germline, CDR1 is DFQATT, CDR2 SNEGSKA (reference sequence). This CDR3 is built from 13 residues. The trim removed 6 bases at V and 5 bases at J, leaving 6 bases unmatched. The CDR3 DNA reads TGCAGTGCAAGTCAGGGGGCGGATCAGCCCCAGCATTTT. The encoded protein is CSASQGADQPQHF.

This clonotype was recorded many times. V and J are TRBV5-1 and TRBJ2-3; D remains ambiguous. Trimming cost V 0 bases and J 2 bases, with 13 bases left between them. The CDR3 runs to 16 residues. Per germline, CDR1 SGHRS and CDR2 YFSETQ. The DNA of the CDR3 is TGCGCCAGCAGCTTGGTTGGTGGCGGATACACAGATACGCAGTATTTT. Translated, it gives CASSLVGGGYTDTQYF. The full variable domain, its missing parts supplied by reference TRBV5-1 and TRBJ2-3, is KAGVTQTPRYLIKTRGQQVTLSCSPISGHRSVSWYQQTPGQGLQFLFEYFSETQRNKGNFPGRFSGRQFSNSRSEMNVSTLELGDSALYLCASSLVGGGYTDTQYFGPGTRLTVL.

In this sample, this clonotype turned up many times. The chain's CDR3 is CSASTLAGGPTGTQYF. The CDR3 region has the DNA TGCAGTGCTAGTACGCTAGCGGGGGGGCCCACCGGTACGCAGTATTTT. This chain links TRBV20-1 with TRBJ2-3; 12 nucleotides agree with TRBD2. This CDR3 has 16 amino acids. Per the germline V gene, CDR1 is DFQATT and CDR2 is SNEGSKA (reference sequence). After removal of 3 bases from V and 8 bases from J, the junction contained 12 bases not matched to a gene.

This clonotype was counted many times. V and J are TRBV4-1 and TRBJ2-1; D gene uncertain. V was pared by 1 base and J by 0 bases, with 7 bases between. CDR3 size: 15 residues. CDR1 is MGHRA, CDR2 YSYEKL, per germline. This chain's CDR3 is CASSQGRSSYNEQFF. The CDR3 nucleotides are TGCGCCAGCAGCCAAGGACGTAGCTCCTACAATGAGCAGTTCTTC.

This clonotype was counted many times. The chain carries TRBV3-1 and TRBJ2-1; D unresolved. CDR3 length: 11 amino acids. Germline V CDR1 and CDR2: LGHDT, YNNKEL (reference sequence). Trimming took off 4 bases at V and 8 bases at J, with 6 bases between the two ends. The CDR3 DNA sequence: TGTGCCAGCAGCCTCTTGGATGAGCAGTTCTTC. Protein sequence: CASSLLDEQFF.